This T cell receptor beta chain stems from a study of CD8 T cells in Susac syndrome. The RNA, roughly 0.45 to 1 ug, was put through reverse transcription using random hexamers. The amplification used immunoSEQ multiplex PCR on TCR beta CDR3; it spanned 54 Vbeta and 13 Jbeta. TCRdb fed the immunoSEQ multiplex PCR reads into MiXCR, producing one record per CDR3 protein. The sample carries about 200,000 distinct CDR3 sequences, approximately 90% recorded once. The study's findings and limits: As the study acknowledged, the number of individuals in its TCR sequencing and HLA analysis was relatively small.

Regarding this clonotype: Its matching antigen is unknown.

The authors sequenced TCR beta from blood CD8+ and CD4+ T cells. V shed 0 bases and J shed 6 bases, with 9 bases lying between them. The CDR3 is 14 amino acids. Germline lookup yields CDR1 LGHNA and CDR2 YNFKEQ. This chain uses TRBV4-2 with TRBJ2-1, with no clear D. Sequencing input: CD8+ T cells from PBMCs. This sequence originates from a human donor with multiple sclerosis. CDR3 coding DNA: TGTGCCAGCAGCCAAGACCCCGGGTCCAATGAGCAGTTCTTC. Translated: CASSQDPGSNEQFF.